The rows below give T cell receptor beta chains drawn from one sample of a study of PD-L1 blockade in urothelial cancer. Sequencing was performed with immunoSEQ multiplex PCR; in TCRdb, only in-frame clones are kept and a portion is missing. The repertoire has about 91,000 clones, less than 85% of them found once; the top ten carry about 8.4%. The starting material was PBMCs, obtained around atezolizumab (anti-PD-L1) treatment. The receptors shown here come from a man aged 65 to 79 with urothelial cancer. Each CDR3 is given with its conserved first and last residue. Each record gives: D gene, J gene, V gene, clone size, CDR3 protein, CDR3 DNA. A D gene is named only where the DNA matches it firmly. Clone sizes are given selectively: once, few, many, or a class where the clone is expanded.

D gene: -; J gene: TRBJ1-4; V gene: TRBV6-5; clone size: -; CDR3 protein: CASSDPGTSGEKLFF; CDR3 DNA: TGTGCCAGCAGCGACCCCGGGACAAGCGGTGAAAAACTGTTTTTT
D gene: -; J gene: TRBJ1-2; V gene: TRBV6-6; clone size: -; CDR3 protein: CASSYKTEYGYTF; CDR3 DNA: TGTGCCAGCAGTTACAAAACAGAATATGGCTACACCTTC
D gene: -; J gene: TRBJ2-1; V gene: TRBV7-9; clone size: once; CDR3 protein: CASLQSTGYNEQFF; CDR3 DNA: TGTGCCAGCCTACAATCTACAGGGTACAATGAGCAGTTCTTC
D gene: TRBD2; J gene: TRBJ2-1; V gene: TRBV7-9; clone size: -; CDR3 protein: CASSLGASGRNEQFF; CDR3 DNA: TGTGCCAGCAGCTTAGGGGCTAGCGGGAGGAATGAGCAGTTCTTC
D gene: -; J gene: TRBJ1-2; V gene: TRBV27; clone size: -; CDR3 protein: CASSPLGAAYGYTF; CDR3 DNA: TGTGCCAGCAGTCCCCTAGGGGCGGCCTATGGCTACACCTTC
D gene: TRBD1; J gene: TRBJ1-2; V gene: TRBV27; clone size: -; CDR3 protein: CASSWGQGNGYTF; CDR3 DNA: TGTGCCAGCAGTTGGGGACAGGGTAATGGCTACACCTTC
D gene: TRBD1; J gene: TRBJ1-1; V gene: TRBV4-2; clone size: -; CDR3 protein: CASSQQTGGTEAFF; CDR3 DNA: TGTGCCAGCAGCCAGCAAACAGGGGGCACTGAAGCTTTCTTT
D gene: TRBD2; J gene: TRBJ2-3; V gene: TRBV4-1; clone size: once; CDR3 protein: CASSQDSSGRSRDTQYF; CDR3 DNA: TGCGCCAGCAGCCAAGATTCGAGCGGGAGGTCCAGGGATACGCAGTATTTT
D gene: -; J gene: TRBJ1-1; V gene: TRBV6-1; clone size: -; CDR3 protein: CASSEARNTEAFF; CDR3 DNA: TGTGCCAGCAGTGAAGCGCGGAACACTGAAGCTTTCTTT
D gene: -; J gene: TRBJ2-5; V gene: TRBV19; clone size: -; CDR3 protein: CASSTSSFETQYF; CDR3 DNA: TGTGCCAGTAGTACGTCTAGTTTTGAGACCCAGTACTTC
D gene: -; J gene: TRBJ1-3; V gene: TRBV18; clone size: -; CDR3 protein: CASSPPGLAGNTIYF; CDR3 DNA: TGTGCCAGCTCACCACCGGGACTTGCTGGAAACACCATATATTTT
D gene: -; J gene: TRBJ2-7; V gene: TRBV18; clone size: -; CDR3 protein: CASSPGRSSYEQYF; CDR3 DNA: TGTGCCAGCTCACCAGGCCGGAGCTCCTACGAGCAGTACTTC
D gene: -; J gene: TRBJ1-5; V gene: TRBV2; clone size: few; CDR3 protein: CASKGDGNQPQHF; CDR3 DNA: TGTGCCAGCAAGGGGGACGGCAATCAGCCCCAGCATTTT
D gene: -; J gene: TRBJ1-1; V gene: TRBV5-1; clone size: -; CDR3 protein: CASSLRGLGSENTEAFF; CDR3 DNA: TGCGCCAGCAGCTTGAGGGGCTTGGGTTCAGAGAACACTGAAGCTTTCTTT
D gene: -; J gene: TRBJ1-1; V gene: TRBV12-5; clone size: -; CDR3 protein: CASGLGHPTEAFF; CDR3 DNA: TGTGCTAGTGGTTTGGGACACCCCACTGAAGCTTTCTTT
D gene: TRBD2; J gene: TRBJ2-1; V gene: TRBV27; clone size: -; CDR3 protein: CASSPRLAGGADEQFF; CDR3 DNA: TGTGCCAGCAGTCCCAGACTAGCGGGAGGTGCGGATGAGCAGTTCTTC
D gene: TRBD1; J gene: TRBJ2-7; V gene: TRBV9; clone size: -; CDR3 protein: CASSDWIGQGSYEQYF; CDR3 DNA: TGTGCCAGCAGCGACTGGATTGGACAGGGCTCCTACGAGCAGTACTTC
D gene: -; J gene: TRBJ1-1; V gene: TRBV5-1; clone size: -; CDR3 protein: CASSLGGLAEAFF; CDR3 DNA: TGCGCCAGCAGCTTGGGGGGGCTCGCTGAAGCTTTCTTT
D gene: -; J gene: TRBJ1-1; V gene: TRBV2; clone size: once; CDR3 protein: CASSVLQKNTEAFF; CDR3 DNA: TGTGCCAGCAGTGTATTACAGAAGAACACTGAAGCTTTCTTT
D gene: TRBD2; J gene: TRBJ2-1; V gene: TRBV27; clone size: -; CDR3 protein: CASSVTSGRNEQFF; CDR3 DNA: TGTGCCAGCAGTGTCACTAGCGGGAGAAATGAGCAGTTCTTC
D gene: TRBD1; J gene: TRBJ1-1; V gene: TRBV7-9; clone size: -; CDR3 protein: CASSLSHGTGDTEAFF; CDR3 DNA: TGTGCCAGCAGCTTATCTCACGGGACAGGGGACACTGAAGCTTTCTTT
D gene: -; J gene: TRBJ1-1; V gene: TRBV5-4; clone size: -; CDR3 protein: CASSFRGIGEAFF; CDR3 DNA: TGTGCCAGCAGCTTTCGGGGGATCGGTGAAGCTTTCTTT
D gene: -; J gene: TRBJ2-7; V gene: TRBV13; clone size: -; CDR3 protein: CASSSGRRDEQYF; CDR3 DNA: TGTGCCAGCAGCTCAGGACGGAGGGACGAGCAGTACTTC
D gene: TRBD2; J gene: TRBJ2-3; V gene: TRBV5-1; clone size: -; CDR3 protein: CASSPTSGSRETDTQYF; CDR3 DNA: TGCGCCAGCAGCCCAACTAGCGGGAGTAGGGAGACAGATACGCAGTATTTT
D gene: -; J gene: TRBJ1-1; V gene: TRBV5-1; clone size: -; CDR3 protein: CASSPIGPGDTEAFF; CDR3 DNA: TGCGCCAGCAGCCCAATAGGACCGGGGGACACTGAAGCTTTCTTT
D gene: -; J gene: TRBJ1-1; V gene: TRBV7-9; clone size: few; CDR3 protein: CASSLGSAGTEAFF; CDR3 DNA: TGTGCCAGCAGCTTAGGTTCAGCGGGGACTGAAGCTTTCTTT
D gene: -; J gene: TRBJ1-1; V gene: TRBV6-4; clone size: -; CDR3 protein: CASSQEGGTEAFF; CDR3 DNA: TGTGCCAGCAGCCAGGAGGGGGGGACTGAAGCTTTCTTT
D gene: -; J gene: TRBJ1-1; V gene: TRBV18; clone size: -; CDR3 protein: CASSPRTVGDTEAFF; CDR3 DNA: TGTGCCAGCTCACCTAGGACAGTGGGGGACACTGAAGCTTTCTTT
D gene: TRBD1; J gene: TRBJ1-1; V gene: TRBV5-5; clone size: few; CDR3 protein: CASSLATGQGNTEAFF; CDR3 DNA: TGTGCCAGCAGCTTGGCGACAGGACAGGGGAACACTGAAGCTTTCTTT
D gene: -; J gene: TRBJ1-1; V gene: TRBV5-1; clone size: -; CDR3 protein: CASSLTGPYNTEAFF; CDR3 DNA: TGCGCCAGCAGCTTGACAGGGCCATACAACACTGAAGCTTTCTTT
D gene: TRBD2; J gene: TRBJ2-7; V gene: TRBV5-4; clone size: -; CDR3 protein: CASSPGGGGGAYEQYF; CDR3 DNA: TGTGCCAGCAGCCCGGGCGGCGGGGGGGGAGCCTACGAGCAGTACTTC
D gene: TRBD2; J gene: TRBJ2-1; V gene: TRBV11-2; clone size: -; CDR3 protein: CASSLALAGDNEQFF; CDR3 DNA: TGTGCCAGCAGCTTAGCACTAGCGGGGGACAATGAGCAGTTCTTC
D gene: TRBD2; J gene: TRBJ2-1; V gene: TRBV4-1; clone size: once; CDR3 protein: CASSSSGALEGEQFF; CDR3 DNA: TGCGCCAGCAGCTCAAGCGGGGCCCTTGAGGGGGAGCAGTTCTTC
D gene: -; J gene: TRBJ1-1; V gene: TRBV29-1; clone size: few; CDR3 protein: CSVDITGRNTEAFF; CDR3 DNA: TGCAGCGTTGATATCACAGGGAGGAACACTGAAGCTTTCTTT
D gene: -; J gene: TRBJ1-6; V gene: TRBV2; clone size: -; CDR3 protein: CASSRDTAYNSPLHF; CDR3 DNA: TGTGCCAGCAGCCGGGACACGGCCTATAATTCACCCCTCCACTTT
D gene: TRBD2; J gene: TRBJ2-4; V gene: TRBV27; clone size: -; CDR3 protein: CASSLSASGAKNIQYF; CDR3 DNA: TGTGCCAGCAGTTTATCGGCTAGCGGTGCCAAAAACATTCAGTACTTC
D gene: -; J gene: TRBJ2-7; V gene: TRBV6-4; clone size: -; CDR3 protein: CASSDSAGTEQYF; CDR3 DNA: TGTGCCAGCAGTGACTCGGCAGGGACTGAGCAGTACTTC
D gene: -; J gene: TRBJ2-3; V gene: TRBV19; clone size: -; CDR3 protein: CASSIDHLAPYTDTQYF; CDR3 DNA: TGTGCCAGTAGTATAGATCACCTGGCCCCGTACACAGATACGCAGTATTTT
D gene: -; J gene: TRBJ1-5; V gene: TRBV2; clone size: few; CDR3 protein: CASMVTGGQPQHF; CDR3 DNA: TGTGCCAGCATGGTGACAGGTGGTCAGCCCCAGCATTTT
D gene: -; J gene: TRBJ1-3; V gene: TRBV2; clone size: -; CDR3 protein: CASSGSSGNTIYF; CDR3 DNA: TGTGCCAGCAGTGGGAGCTCTGGAAACACCATATATTTT
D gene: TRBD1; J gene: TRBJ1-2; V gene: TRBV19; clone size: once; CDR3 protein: CASSNRDRGANIRGYTF; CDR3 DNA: TGTGCCAGTAGTAACCGGGACAGGGGGGCGAATATCAGGGGCTACACCTTC
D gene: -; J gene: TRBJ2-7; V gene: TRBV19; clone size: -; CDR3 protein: CASSSLKLVPYEQYF; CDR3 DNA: TGTGCCAGTAGTTCCTTAAAGCTTGTACCCTACGAGCAGTACTTC
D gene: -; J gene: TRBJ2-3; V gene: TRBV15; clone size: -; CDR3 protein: CATSNLVSETQYF; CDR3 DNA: TGTGCCACCAGCAATCTGGTGAGTGAGACGCAGTATTTT
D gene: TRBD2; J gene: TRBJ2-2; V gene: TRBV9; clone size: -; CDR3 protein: CASSISGADGELFF; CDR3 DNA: TGTGCCAGCAGCATTAGCGGGGCTGACGGGGAGCTGTTTTTT
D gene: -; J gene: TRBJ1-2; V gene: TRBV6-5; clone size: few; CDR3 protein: CASSSGFGVYGYTF; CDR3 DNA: TGTGCCAGCAGTTCGGGGTTCGGGGTCTATGGCTACACCTTC
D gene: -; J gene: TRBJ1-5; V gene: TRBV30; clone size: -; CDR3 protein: CAWSVLSNQPQHF; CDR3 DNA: TGTGCCTGGAGTGTACTTAGCAATCAGCCCCAGCATTTT
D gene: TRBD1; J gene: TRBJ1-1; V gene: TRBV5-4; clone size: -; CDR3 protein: CASSLGQGALTEAFF; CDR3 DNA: TGTGCCAGCAGCCTGGGACAGGGGGCGCTTACTGAAGCTTTCTTT
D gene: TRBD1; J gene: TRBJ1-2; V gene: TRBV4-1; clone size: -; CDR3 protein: CASSHPGQTNYGYTF; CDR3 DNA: TGCGCCAGCAGCCACCCGGGACAGACTAACTATGGCTACACCTTC